Listed below are T cell receptor beta chains from one sample, sequenced in a study of radiation and T cells in renal cell carcinoma. The assay was immunoSEQ multiplex PCR, and TCRdb's table has in-frame clones only and misses some. The repertoire holds 150,000 to 200,000 clones, with about 88% as singletons. The source material was blood, sampled from a patient whose treatment included radiotherapy and nephrectomy. These receptors were obtained from a woman aged 50 to 60 with renal cell carcinoma. Both conserved end residues are trimmed from each CDR3. A row's size may be missing; if present it is once, few, many or a size class.

size,V,CDR3
.,TRBV6-5,ASSYSVQEPYGYT
once,TRBV18,ASSPGVETGDTQY
.,TRBV6-5,ASKRQVNQPQH
.,TRBV7-2,ASSLVGTGRFTYEQY
.,TRBV30,ASNQGVPNEQF
.,TRBV19,ASNDGRNTIY
.,TRBV4-3,ASSQAGTETNYGYT
.,TRBV7-6,ASSRWPGTGANTGELF
.,TRBV19,ASRGLAAQETQY
.,TRBV7-2,ASSWGISNQPQH
.,TRBV5-1,ASSQGTVNTGELF
once,TRBV10-3,AISESSGGYGYT
.,TRBV4-1,ASSQVPTANTEAF
.,TRBV7-6,ASSLVSYGSNDEQY
.,TRBV7-6,ASSSAQGANEKLF
.,TRBV4-1,ASSHTGVQETQY
few,TRBV18,ASSQGQNSPLH
.,TRBV10-3,AIRGSGSDQPQH
.,TRBV4-1,ASSHSGDGELF
.,TRBV7-8,ASSLVRRPLNTEAF
.,TRBV7-3,ASSPDRGQPQH
.,TRBV7-8,ASSLALRTGELF
.,TRBV19,ASSSPMVSRGNQPQH
.,TRBV6-5,ASSYSGGTVNSPLH
few,TRBV7-9,ASSLVMNTEAF
.,TRBV5-1,ASRAGTAREQF
.,TRBV5-1,ASSQQGGLTEAF
.,TRBV30,AWNRGSGNQPQH
few,TRBV6-1,ASSEIGAYEAF
.,TRBV30,AWSAQVNQPQH
.,TRBV5-1,ASSTSDINEQF
.,TRBV9,ASSVGVGSPLH
.,TRBV7-8,ASSSRRISNTEAF
.,TRBV15,ATSALTGFGEKLF
.,TRBV5-6,ASSLDGALNTEAF
.,TRBV6-1,ASSDGAGGRETQY
.,TRBV7-4,ASSQRLRAYSNQPQH
once,TRBV18,ASSPMEPYGYT
once,TRBV9,ASSVSTLGETQY
.,TRBV15,ATSLSGPYEQY
.,TRBV13,ASSLRGAGQPQH
.,TRBV29-1,SVQSSGANVLT
.,TRBV2,ASSDRAGITDQPQH
.,TRBV15,ATSRADREVSLAQY
once,TRBV6-1,ASRDRGLSTGELF
once,TRBV7-9,ASRYRGVETQY
.,TRBV19,ASVKQGMNTEAF
.,TRBV28,ASSDLSRASTAEAF